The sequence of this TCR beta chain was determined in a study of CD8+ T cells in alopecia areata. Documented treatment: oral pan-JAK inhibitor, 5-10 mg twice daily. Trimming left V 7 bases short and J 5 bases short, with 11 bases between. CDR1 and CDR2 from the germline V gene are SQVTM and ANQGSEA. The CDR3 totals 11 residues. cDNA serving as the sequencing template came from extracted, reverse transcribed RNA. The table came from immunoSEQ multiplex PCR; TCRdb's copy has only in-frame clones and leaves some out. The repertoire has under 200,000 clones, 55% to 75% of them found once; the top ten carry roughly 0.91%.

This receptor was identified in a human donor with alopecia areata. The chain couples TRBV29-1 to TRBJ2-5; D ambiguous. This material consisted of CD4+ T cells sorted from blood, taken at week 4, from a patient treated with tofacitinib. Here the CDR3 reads CSELTSETQYF. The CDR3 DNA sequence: TGCAGCGAGTTGACGTCGGAGACCCAGTACTTC.